This entry is about one T cell receptor (beta chain). No antigen is known for it. V gave up 1 base and J gave up 1 base, with 13 bases separating them. Per the germline V gene, CDR1 is SGHTA and CDR2 is FQGNSA. The CDR3 loop spans 16 amino acids. This sample is drawn from a study of CD4+ T cells in melanoma. Measured with immunoSEQ multiplex PCR; TCRdb has only the in-frame clones, and not every one. The sample includes 4,500 to 6,000 clones, 50% to 70% of them seen just once. Study findings and constraints: A reported correlation linked neoantigen-specific CD4+ T cells to CD8+, macrophage and B cell function.

The rearrangement uses TRBV7-2 and TRBJ2-5; D possibly corresponds to TRBD2 (5 bases). Material: cells from a culture (not recorded whether cultured in vitro). The receptor was derived from a human donor with melanoma. The CDR3 DNA is TGTGCCAGCAGCTTAGTGGCAAACGGGGTCCAAGAGACCCAGTACTTC. Its protein is CASSLVANGVQETQYF.